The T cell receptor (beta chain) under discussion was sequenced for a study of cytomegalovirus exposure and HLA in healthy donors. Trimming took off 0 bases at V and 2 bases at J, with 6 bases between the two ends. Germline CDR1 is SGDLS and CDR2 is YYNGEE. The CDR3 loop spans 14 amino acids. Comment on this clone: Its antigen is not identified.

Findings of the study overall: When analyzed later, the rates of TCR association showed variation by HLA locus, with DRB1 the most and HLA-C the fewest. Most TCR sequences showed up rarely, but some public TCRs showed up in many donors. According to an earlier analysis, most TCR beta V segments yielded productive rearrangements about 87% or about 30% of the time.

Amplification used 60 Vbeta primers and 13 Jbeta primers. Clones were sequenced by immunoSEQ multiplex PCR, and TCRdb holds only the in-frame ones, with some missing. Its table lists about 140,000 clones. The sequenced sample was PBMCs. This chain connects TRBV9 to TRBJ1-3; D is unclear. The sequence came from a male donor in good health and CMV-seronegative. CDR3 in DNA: TGTGCCAGCAGCGTAGCACAGACTGGAAACACCATATATTTT. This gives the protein CASSVAQTGNTIYF.